This TCR beta chain was sequenced in a study of spatial heterogeneity in lung cancer. Study-level background: Detection of beta-chain sequences consistently exceeded that of alpha-chain sequences. The average count in raw reads for each unique TCR and UMI combination exceeded nine appearances.

In germline, CDR1 is SEHNR, CDR2 FQNEAQ (reference sequence). Trimming cost V 5 bases and J 8 bases, with 18 bases left between them. This CDR3 region has 14 residues. Time point meaning: sample taken at primary tumor resection. The cohort: some 73 early-stage, untreated non-small cell lung cancer patients. Study-level findings and limits: Counts that tracked tumor mutation counts were those of expanded intratumoral alpha and beta TCRs.

This clonotype occurred many times. Its matching antigen is unknown. For a library built for alpha chains, this beta chain is a stray read; little rests on its size. From the 5' RACE reads, TCRdb called clonotypes with MiXCR, one entry per CDR3 protein. The table records 6,000 to 7,500 distinct CDR3 sequences, approximately 14% of them present only once. The chain recombines TRBV7-9 with TRBJ1-2, with D unresolved. The sequencing used lung tumor tissue, collected at surgery. The clonotype was recovered from a male donor with early-stage non-small cell lung cancer. In DNA form, the CDR3 reads TGTGCCAGCAGCCGTCTCGATTTGGTCTCCGGCTACACCTTC. This encodes CASSRLDLVSGYTF.